Listed below are T cell receptor beta chains from one sample, sequenced in a study of beta chain features in type 1 diabetes. Libraries were prepared by immunoSEQ multiplex PCR; TCRdb keeps only in-frame clonotypes and omits some of them. Seen here are more than 120,000 clones, 13% observed once, and the top ten hold about 1.3%. Input material: central memory CD4+ T cells from blood. These receptors all come from a young man with type 1 diabetes. Each CDR3 is given with its conserved first and last residue. Each record gives: D gene, clone size, J gene, V gene, CDR3 DNA, CDR3 protein. D genes are given only for firm matches. Size tells how often a clone was seen (once, few, many) or the class of an expanded clone, and some rows leave it out.

TRBD1	many	TRBJ2-5	TRBV18	TGTGCCAGCTCATCCGGACAGGGTAGCGTGGAGACCCAGTACTTC	CASSSGQGSVETQYF
-	-	TRBJ1-4	TRBV5-4	TGTGCCAGCAGCTCAGGGGCGCCTAATGAAAAACTGTTTTTT	CASSSGAPNEKLFF
-	few	TRBJ1-2	TRBV7-8	TGTGCCAGCAGAGCCCCAACCACAGGAAAGCTAGGTGGCTACACCTTC	CASRAPTTGKLGGYTF
-	few	TRBJ1-2	TRBV19	TGTGCCAGTAGTGACCGAGGGCCCTGGGGCTACACCTTC	CASSDRGPWGYTF
-	-	TRBJ1-2	TRBV18	TGTGCCAGCTCACCGGAGGGGATTTATGGCTACACCTTC	CASSPEGIYGYTF
-	few	TRBJ2-1	TRBV29-1	TGCAGCGTTGAAAAGGACGGTTCCTACAATGAGCAGTTCTTC	CSVEKDGSYNEQFF
TRBD1	-	TRBJ2-6	TRBV10-3	TGTGCCATCAGTGAGATGAGCCCCTCAGGGGGCGCTGGGGCCAACGTCCTGACTTTC	CAISEMSPSGGAGANVLTF
-	few	TRBJ2-3	TRBV12-5	TGTGCTAGTGGTCCTGGCACAGATACGCAGTATTTT	CASGPGTDTQYF
TRBD2	few	TRBJ2-7	TRBV7-7	TGTGCTAGCAGCTTAACAGCGGGGGACTCCTACGAGCAGTACTTC	CASSLTAGDSYEQYF
-	-	TRBJ2-3	TRBV7-9	TGTGCCAGCAGCCTATGGGGGCAGGATACGCAGTATTTT	CASSLWGQDTQYF
-	-	TRBJ2-7	TRBV7-9	TGTGCCAGCAGCTTTGGTGGGGCGGGCGGCTACGAGCAGTACTTC	CASSFGGAGGYEQYF
-	many	TRBJ1-2	TRBV10-3	TGTGCCATCCTTACGGGGACCCCAGGGGACTACACCTTC	CAILTGTPGDYTF
TRBD2	few	TRBJ2-3	TRBV9	TGTGCCAGCAGCGTAGGGGCTAGCGGACTCACAGATACGCAGTATTTT	CASSVGASGLTDTQYF
-	few	TRBJ1-1	TRBV7-9	TGTGCCAGCAGCATCGACAGTTGGAACACTGAAGCTTTCTTT	CASSIDSWNTEAFF
TRBD1	-	TRBJ2-3	TRBV6-1	TGTGCCAGCAGTGGCCAAGGGGGCGCAGATACGCAGTATTTT	CASSGQGGADTQYF
-	few	TRBJ1-1	TRBV7-9	TGTGCCAGCAGCTTAGAATTCAACACTGAAGCTTTCTTT	CASSLEFNTEAFF
-	few	TRBJ2-2	TRBV6-6	TGTGCCAGCAGTTACGTGACCGGGGAGCTGTTTTTT	CASSYVTGELFF
-	-	TRBJ1-2	TRBV2	TGTGCCAGCAGTGAGGATCTAGGTCATGGCTACACCTTC	CASSEDLGHGYTF
-	-	TRBJ1-6	TRBV7-2	TGTGCCAGCGGTTTGGGGCAGATTAATTCACCCCTCCACTTT	CASGLGQINSPLHF
TRBD1	-	TRBJ1-6	TRBV5-1	TGCGCCAGCAGCCAAGACAGGGTAAATAATTCACCCCTCCACTTT	CASSQDRVNNSPLHF
TRBD1	-	TRBJ2-7	TRBV7-6	TGTGCCAGCAGCTTCGACAGGGGGGGCTCCTACGAGCAGTACTTC	CASSFDRGGSYEQYF
TRBD1	-	TRBJ2-1	TRBV13	TGTGCCAGCAGCCTAGGGACAGGGGAATACAATGAGCAGTTCTTC	CASSLGTGEYNEQFF
TRBD1	few	TRBJ2-3	TRBV5-4	TGTGCCAGCAGCCAGGACAGGGGTTCAGATACGCAGTATTTT	CASSQDRGSDTQYF
TRBD1	-	TRBJ1-5	TRBV6-1	TGTGCCAGCACGACACCAGGGACAGGGGCTCAGCCCCAGCATTTT	CASTTPGTGAQPQHF
-	-	TRBJ2-7	TRBV12-5	TGTGCTAGTGGTTCTTGGGCATCCTACGAGCAGTACTTC	CASGSWASYEQYF
-	-	TRBJ1-1	TRBV9	TGTGCCAGCAGCGTCAGGGTGAACACTGAAGCTTTCTTT	CASSVRVNTEAFF
TRBD2	-	TRBJ2-2	TRBV5-1	TGCGCCAGCAGCTCAGGACTAGCGGCGAGCGGTGGGGAGCTGTTTTTT	CASSSGLAASGGELFF
TRBD1	few	TRBJ1-3	TRBV7-2	TGTGCCAGCAGCACAAGACCGGGACAGGCTTTCTTCTCTGGAAACACCATATATTTT	CASSTRPGQAFFSGNTIYF
-	few	TRBJ1-6	TRBV5-1	TGCGCCAGCAGCTTGGATGGCCAGGGAAATTCACCCCTCCACTTT	CASSLDGQGNSPLHF
TRBD2	few	TRBJ2-3	TRBV18	TGTGCCAGCTCCCCGGGAGGGGGGAGCACAGATACGCAGTATTTT	CASSPGGGSTDTQYF
-	few	TRBJ1-4	TRBV7-2	TGTGCCAGCAGCCACGACAGAATCTCAACTAATGAAAAACTGTTTTTT	CASSHDRISTNEKLFF
TRBD2	-	TRBJ2-7	TRBV9	TGTGCCAGCAGCTTTGGACTAGCGGGACCCTACGAGCAGTACTTC	CASSFGLAGPYEQYF
-	-	TRBJ1-5	TRBV7-2	TGTGCCAGCAGCTTAGGGCATCAGCCCCAGCATTTT	CASSLGHQPQHF
-	-	TRBJ1-2	TRBV4-1	TGCGCCAGCAGCCAAGGGCCCCTGGGCTATGGCTACACCTTC	CASSQGPLGYGYTF
-	-	TRBJ2-7	TRBV6-6	TGTGCCAGCAGTTACTCCGGGAACAATTACGAGCAGTACTTC	CASSYSGNNYEQYF
-	-	TRBJ2-6	TRBV6-4	TGTGCCAGCAGCCAGCCAGGGGCAGGGGCCAACGTCCTGACTTTC	CASSQPGAGANVLTF
-	-	TRBJ1-5	TRBV2	TGTGCCAGCAGTGAAACGGTGGGTAGTGAGCAGCCCCAGCATTTT	CASSETVGSEQPQHF
-	-	TRBJ1-2	TRBV2	TGTGCCAGCATACTCGAGCGAGACTACACCTTC	CASILERDYTF
-	-	TRBJ2-5	TRBV6-5	TGTGCCAGCAGGGACAGCCGGTACCAAGAGACCCAGTACTTC	CASRDSRYQETQYF
TRBD2	-	TRBJ2-1	TRBV5-1	TGCGCCAGCAGCTTAAGGACTAGCGGGGGTGAGCAGTTCTTC	CASSLRTSGGEQFF
TRBD2	few	TRBJ2-1	TRBV28	TGTGCCAGCAGTCCCCAGCGGGGGTTTTACAATGAGCAGTTCTTC	CASSPQRGFYNEQFF
-	-	TRBJ1-5	TRBV2	TGTGCCAGCAGTGACGGGGTACGGCAGCCCCAGCATTTT	CASSDGVRQPQHF
TRBD1	few	TRBJ1-4	TRBV5-1	TGCGCCAGCAGCCCCGGACAGGGAAAAGGTGTAGGAAGTGGTGAAAAACTGTTTTTT	CASSPGQGKGVGSGEKLFF
-	-	TRBJ1-1	TRBV18	TGTGCCAGCTCACAGAAATCGAACACTGAAGCTTTCTTT	CASSQKSNTEAFF
-	-	TRBJ1-2	TRBV9	TGTGCCAGCAGCGAAACATGGACGGTCTATGGCTACACCTTC	CASSETWTVYGYTF
-	-	TRBJ1-1	TRBV6-5	TGTGCCAGCAGTTCCGCGACAGGTGTGAACACTGAAGCTTTCTTT	CASSSATGVNTEAFF